This T cell receptor (beta chain) was retrieved from a study of breast tumors, draining lymph nodes, adjacent tissues. Whole-study results and caveats: Most tumor T cells seemingly derive from lymph node, then expand in tumor. Tumor repertoires ranked between lymph nodes and nontumor tissue in diversity, with V and J gene preferences.

The table lists this clonotype with many counts. Its antigen remains unidentified. TCRdb called the multiplex PCR reads again in MiXCR, with one record for every CDR3 protein. The table lists 270,000 or so distinct CDR3 sequences, 30% to 35% of them singletons, with under 1.2% in the top ten. Axillary draining lymph nodes of breast cancer patients supplied the node samples. The receptor was isolated from a female donor with breast cancer. Some clones in this sample may be carry-over from other donors' samples. The sample consisted of axillary lymph node tissue.

The CDR3 DNA is TGCAGTGCCCGTACGACAAACGAAAAACTGTTTTTT. Amino acid sequence: CSARTTNEKLFF. The chain links TRBV20-1 to TRBJ1-4; no clear D gene. The CDR3 has 12 residues. CDR1 DFQATT and CDR2 SNEGSKA come from the germline V gene (reference sequence). The V end was cut by 6 bases, the J end by 8 bases, with 13 bases between.